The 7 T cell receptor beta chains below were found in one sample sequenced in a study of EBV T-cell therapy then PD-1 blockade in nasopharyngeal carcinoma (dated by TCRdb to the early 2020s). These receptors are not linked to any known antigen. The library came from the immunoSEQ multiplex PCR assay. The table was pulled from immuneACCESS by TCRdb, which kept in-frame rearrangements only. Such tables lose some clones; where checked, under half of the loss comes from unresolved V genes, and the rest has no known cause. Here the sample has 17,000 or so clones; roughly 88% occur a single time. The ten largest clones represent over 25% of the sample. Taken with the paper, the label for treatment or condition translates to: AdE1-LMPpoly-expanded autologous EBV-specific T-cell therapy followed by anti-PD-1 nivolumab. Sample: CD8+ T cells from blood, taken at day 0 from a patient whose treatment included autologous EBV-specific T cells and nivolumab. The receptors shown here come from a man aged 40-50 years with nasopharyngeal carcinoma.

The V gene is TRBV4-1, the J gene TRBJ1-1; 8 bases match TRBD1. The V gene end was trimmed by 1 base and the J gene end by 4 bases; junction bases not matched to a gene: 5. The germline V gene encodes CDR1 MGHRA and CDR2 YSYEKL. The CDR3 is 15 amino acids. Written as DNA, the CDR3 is TGCGCCAGCAGCCAAGGGCCAGGGGGCCGCACTGAAGCTTTCTTT. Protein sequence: CASSQGPGGRTEAFF.

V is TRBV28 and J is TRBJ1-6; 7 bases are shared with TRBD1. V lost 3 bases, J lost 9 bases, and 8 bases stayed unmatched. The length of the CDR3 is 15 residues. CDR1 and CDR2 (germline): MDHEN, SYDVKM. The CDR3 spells CASSFGQGESSPLHF. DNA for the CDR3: TGTGCCAGCAGTTTCGGGCAGGGGGAAAGTTCACCCCTCCACTTT.

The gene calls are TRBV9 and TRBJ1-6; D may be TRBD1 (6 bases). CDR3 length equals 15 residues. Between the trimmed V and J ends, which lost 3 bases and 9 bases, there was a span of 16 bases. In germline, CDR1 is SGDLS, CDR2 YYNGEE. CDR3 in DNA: TGTGCCAGCAGCGGGGGGGACATCTTGGGTTCACCCCTCCACTTT. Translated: CASSGGDILGSPLHF. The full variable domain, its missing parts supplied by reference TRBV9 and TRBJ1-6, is DSGVTQTPKHLITATGQRVTLRCSPRSGDLSVYWYQQSLDQGLQFLIQYYNGEERAKGNILERFSAQQFPDLHSELNLSSLELGDSALYFCASSGGDILGSPLHFGNGTRLTVT.

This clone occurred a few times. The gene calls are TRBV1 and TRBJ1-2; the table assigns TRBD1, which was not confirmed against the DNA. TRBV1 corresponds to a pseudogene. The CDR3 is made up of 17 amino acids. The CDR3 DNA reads TGCACCAGCAGCCAAGATTGGACCAGGGGATTTAACTATGGCTACACCTTC. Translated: CTSSQDWTRGFNYGYTF.

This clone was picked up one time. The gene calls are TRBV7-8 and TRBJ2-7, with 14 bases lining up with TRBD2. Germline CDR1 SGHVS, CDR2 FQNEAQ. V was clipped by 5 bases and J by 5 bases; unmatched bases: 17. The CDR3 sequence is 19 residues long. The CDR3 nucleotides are TGTGCCAGCAGCCCGCGACTAGCGGGGGGGCCAAACCCAGTCCACGAGCAGTACTTC. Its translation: CASSPRLAGGPNPVHEQYF.

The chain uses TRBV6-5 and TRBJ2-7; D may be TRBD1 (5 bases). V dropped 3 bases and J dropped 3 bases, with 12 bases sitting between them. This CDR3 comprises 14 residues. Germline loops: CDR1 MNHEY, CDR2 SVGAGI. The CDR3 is CASSYSGPLYEQYF. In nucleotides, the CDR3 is TGTGCCAGCAGTTATTCAGGGCCCCTCTACGAGCAGTACTTC.

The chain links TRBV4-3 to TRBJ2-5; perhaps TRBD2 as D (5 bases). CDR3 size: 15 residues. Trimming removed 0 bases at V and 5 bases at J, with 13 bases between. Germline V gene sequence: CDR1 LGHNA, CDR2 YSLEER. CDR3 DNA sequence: TGCGCCAGCAGCCAAGACGTAGGGTCGGGGGAGACCCAGTACTTC. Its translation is CASSQDVGSGETQYF.